This T cell receptor (beta chain) was sequenced in a study of blood T cell repertoires in COVID-19. Study-level background: From the United States, Italy and Spain came samples of acute and convalescent COVID-19. Nucleic acid was either cDNA or gDNA, and it came from T cells, B-cell-depleted T cells, or PBMCs.

Per the original methods: Nucleated cell number was recorded as an estimate derived from reference gene primer amplification. The method was immunoSEQ multiplex PCR; TCRdb's version includes in-frame clones alone and lacks a portion of them. V and J calls and clone size follow that table, whereas D and trimming were derived from the DNA. The data hold approximately 250,000 clones, with roughly 82% observed a single time. Sequenced: peripheral blood. The sequence was collected from a man aged 40-50 years who had recovered from COVID-19.

Here the CDR3 DNA reads TGTGCCAGCAGCCGAGGCCTCTCCAACGGGGAGCTGTTTTTT. It translates to CASSRGLSNGELFF. The chain carries TRBV14 and TRBJ2-2, with no clear D. There are 14 residues in the CDR3. Germline CDR1 and CDR2: SGHDN and FVKESK. V shed 4 bases and J shed 7 bases, with 13 bases lying between them.